Listed here are 22 T cell receptor beta chains from one sample, sequenced in a study of T cell repertoires in cytomegalovirus infection. These TCRs are of unknown antigen specificity. Using its own MiXCR run on the reads, TCRdb lists one record per CDR3 protein. Here the sample spans about 920,000 distinct CDR3 sequences, approximately 30% being singletons. Here the sequenced sample was cultured CD8+ T cells from PBMCs, taken from culture after CMV antigen stimulation. The receptors originated from a human donor in good health (CMV status not recorded). Some clones in this sample may be carry-over from other donors' samples.

The chain has TRBV19 and TRBJ1-2; D gene ambiguous. The CDR3 extends over 13 amino acids. CDR1 LNHDA and CDR2 SQIVND come from the germline V gene (reference sequence). Trimming shortened V by 3 bases and J by 3 bases, and 8 bases separated the two germline ends. The CDR3 DNA sequence: TGTGCCAGTAGTATTCACAGCTACTATGGCTACACCTTC. As protein: CASSIHSYYGYTF.

Comment on this clonotype: A read error may be the cause here, since a much bigger clone is one base away. The rearrangement uses TRBV7-1 and TRBJ1-6; D ambiguous. TRBV7-1 is an ORF, and what it does is uncertain. The CDR3 runs to 16 residues. The CDR3 sequence is CASSHPGSSYNSLLHF. The DNA of the CDR3 is TGTGCCAGCAGCCACCCCGGGAGCTCCTATAATTCACTCCTCCACTTT.

On this clonotype: One junction end does not reproduce the germline sequence, and a read error may be involved. The V and J genes are TRBV9 and TRBJ2-5, with D tentatively TRBD1 or TRBD2 (6 bases each). The CDR3 is made up of 17 amino acids. The germline V gene encodes CDR1 SGDLS and CDR2 YYNGEE. The CDR3 loop is CTSSVNPGAIMEETQYF. CDR3 DNA: TGTACCAGCAGCGTCAACCCGGGGGCCATAATGGAAGAGACCCAGTACTTC. The full variable domain, its missing parts supplied by reference TRBV9 and TRBJ2-5, is DSGVTQTPKHLITATGQRVTLRCSPRSGDLSVYWYQQSLDQGLQFLIQYYNGEERAKGNILERFSAQQFPDLHSELNLSSLELGDSALYFCTSSVNPGAIMEETQYFGPGTRLLVL.

The chain links TRBV5-5 to TRBJ1-5; D not certain. The CDR3 sequence is 14 residues long. Trimming left V 4 bases short and J 0 bases short, with 8 bases between. CDR1 and CDR2 from the germline V gene are SGHKS and YYEKEE (reference sequence). CDR3 DNA sequence: TGTGCCAGCAGCACTGACATTAGCAATCAGCCCCAGCATTTT. Amino acid sequence: CASSTDISNQPQHF.

This clonotype was observed many times. At one end, the junction sequence differs from germline, possibly due to a read error. The chain is built from TRBV7-7 and TRBJ2-2, with TRBD1 matching over 9 bases. There are 15 residues in the CDR3. Germline V lookup: CDR1 SSHAT, CDR2 FNYEAQ (reference sequence). CDR3 sequence (DNA): TGTGCTAGCAGCCCGGACAGGGGAGGATTCGGGGAGCTGTTTTTT. As protein: CASSPDRGGFGELFF.

As regards this clonotype: A single base separates this from a much larger clone, so it may be a read error. This chain uses TRBV7-6 with TRBJ1-2; D not certain. V lost 3 bases and J 7 bases, leaving 15 bases between the germline ends. CDR3 length equals 14 residues. Germline V gene data show CDR1 as SGHVS and CDR2 as FNYEAQ. The CDR3 spells CASSFGGPLLGYTF. The DNA for the CDR3 is TGTGCCAGCAGCTTTGGAGGACCGCTACTTGGCTACACCTTC.

The genes are TRBV20-1 and TRBJ2-1, with TRBD2 identical over 14 bases. The CDR3 spans 14 residues. V was pared by 5 bases and J by 9 bases, with 6 bases of the junction left unmatched. Germline CDR1 and CDR2: DFQATT and SNEGSKA (reference sequence). For the CDR3, the DNA is TGCAGTGCTTCGACTAGCGGGGGGGTTGGTGAGCAGTTCTTC. Protein product: CSASTSGGVGEQFF.

This clonotype was found many times. The chain couples TRBV7-6 to TRBJ2-1, with TRBD2 matching over 7 bases. This CDR3 contains 14 residues. V was clipped by 4 bases and J by 0 bases; unmatched bases: 0. Germline loops: CDR1 SGHVS, CDR2 FNYEAQ. The CDR3 DNA sequence: TGTGCCAGCAGCTGGACTAGCTCCTACAATGAGCAGTTCTTC. It codes for CASSWTSSYNEQFF.

About this clonotype itself: It may be a read error: a sequence one base away is much more abundant. The rearrangement joins TRBV10-3 to TRBJ2-7; TRBD1 agrees at 9 bases. The germline V gene encodes CDR1 ENHRY and CDR2 SYGVKD. This CDR3 contains 16 residues. CDR3 in amino acids: CVIRRGQGKPSYEQYV. The CDR3 DNA follows: TGTGTCATCAGACGAGGACAGGGGAAGCCCTCCTACGAGCAGTACGTC.

This clonotype was detected only a few times. J is TRBJ1-2 and V is TRBV9; D unresolved. The CDR3 covers 12 residues. CDR1 SGDLS and CDR2 YYNGEE come from the germline V gene. The germline V and J ends were trimmed by 3 bases and 4 bases, with 7 bases remaining between them. The CDR3 here is CASSDRIYGYTF. In nucleotides, the CDR3 is TGTGCCAGCAGCGACAGAATCTATGGCTACACCTTC.

The rearrangement links TRBV27 to TRBJ2-7; 7 nucleotides align to TRBD1. V trimming: 5 bases; J trimming: 0 bases; junction bases outside the gene matches: 4. Germline V gene data show CDR1 as MNHEY and CDR2 as SMNVEV (reference sequence). CDR3 length equals 14 residues. CDR3 amino acids: CASSEGQHSYEQYF. DNA of the CDR3: TGTGCCAGCAGTGAGGGACAGCACTCCTACGAGCAGTACTTC.

Comments on this clonotype: One end of the junction fails to match germline, which may point to a read error. CDR3 nucleotide sequence: TGTGCCAGCAGATTAAGTTCGGAGACCCAGTACTTC. Its protein product is CASRLSSETQYF. This chain uses TRBV7-3 with TRBJ2-5; D is undetermined. Germline V gives CDR1 SGHTA, CDR2 FQGTGA. The CDR3 runs to 12 residues.

The rearrangement uses TRBV6-1 and TRBJ2-2, with 8 bases matching TRBD1. There are 14 residues in the CDR3. Germline V gene sequence: CDR1 MNHNS, CDR2 SASEGT. Trimming at V came to 9 bases and at J to 4 bases, leaving 7 bases not matched to a gene. CDR3 residues: CASQGAGGTGELFF. Here the CDR3 DNA reads TGTGCCAGTCAGGGGGCCGGGGGCACCGGGGAGCTGTTTTTT.

The rearrangement links TRBV2 to TRBJ2-2; D remains unclear. The CDR3 runs to 13 residues. V was pared by 1 base and J by 5 bases, with 5 bases between. From germline, CDR1 is SNHLY and CDR2 FYNNEI. CDR3 in DNA: TGTGCCAGCAGTGAAGGAGGTACCGGGGAGCTGTTTTTT. Residues: CASSEGGTGELFF.

J is TRBJ1-4 and V is TRBV5-6; 9 positions agree with TRBD1. The CDR3 totals 15 residues. V gave up 1 base and J gave up 6 bases; unmatched junction bases: 4. Germline assignment: CDR1 SGHDT and CDR2 YYEEEE. CDR3 amino acids: CASSLITGGDEKLFF. The CDR3 DNA is TGTGCCAGCAGCTTGATCACAGGGGGCGATGAAAAACTGTTTTTT.

This clonotype has a handful of counts. The chain is built from TRBV6-2 or TRBV6-3 and TRBJ2-7, with a tentative D call TRBD1 (6 bases). Germline assignment: CDR1 MNHEY and CDR2 SVGEGT. Trimming cost V 0 bases and J 0 bases, with 15 bases left between them. This CDR3 is 17 amino acids long. The DNA of the CDR3 is TGTGCCAGCAGTTACTCCGGGGCAGGGGATAGCTCCTACGAGCAGTACTTC. It codes for CASSYSGAGDSSYEQYF.

This clonotype was recorded a few times. This chain uses TRBV6-5 with TRBJ2-2; D is unclear. The V gene's germline CDR1 is MNHEY and CDR2 SVGAGI. This CDR3 comprises 13 residues. Trimming pared 6 bases from V and 9 bases from J, leaving 14 bases between. CDR3 amino acids: CASSYPGVRELFF. The CDR3 region has the DNA TGTGCCAGCAGCTACCCCGGTGTCCGGGAGCTGTTTTTT.

The chain links TRBV7-9 to TRBJ2-3; D tentatively fits TRBD1 or TRBD2 (5 bases each). V was clipped by 6 bases and J by 2 bases, with 6 bases between them. CDR3 length: 12 residues. Germline loops: CDR1 SEHNR, CDR2 FQNEAQ (reference sequence). For the CDR3, the DNA is TGTGCCAGCAGGGGGACCACAGATACGCAGTATTTT. Translated: CASRGTTDTQYF.

This clonotype has only a few counts. This chain joins TRBV7-3 and TRBJ2-6, with 8 positions matching TRBD1. J was trimmed by 4 bases and V by 0 bases; bases with no gene match: 14. Per the germline V gene, CDR1 is SGHTA and CDR2 is FQGTGA. There are 20 residues in the CDR3. The CDR3 reads CASSLTGTGLLKGGANVLTF. The CDR3 bases are TGTGCCAGCAGCTTAACCGGGACAGGTCTCCTTAAAGGGGGGGCCAACGTCCTGACTTTC.

The CDR3 region has the DNA TGTGCCAGCAGTTACTCGGGACACCTAGGCTACACCTTC. Protein: CASSYSGHLGYTF. This chain joins TRBV6-5 and TRBJ1-2, with D perhaps TRBD1 (6 bases). Trimming shortened V by 0 bases and J by 8 bases, and 10 bases separated the two germline ends. Germline V gives CDR1 MNHEY, CDR2 SVGAGI. CDR3 length: 13 amino acids.

This clonotype has a handful of counts. This rearrangement joins TRBV4-3 to TRBJ1-1; D gene unclear. CDR1 is LGHNA and CDR2 is YSLEER in the germline V gene. The CDR3 spans 17 residues. Trimming cost V 0 bases and J 1 base, with 15 bases left between them. The CDR3 DNA follows: TGCGCCAGCAGCCAAGATAACATCGGGGATAAGAACACTGAAGCTTTCTTT. This codes for CASSQDNIGDKNTEAFF.

The rearrangement links TRBV12-3 or TRBV12-4 to TRBJ2-7; D is undetermined. This CDR3 comprises 12 residues. In nucleotides, the CDR3 is TGTACCAGCAGCCAAGGACCCTACGAGCAGTACGTC. It specifies CTSSQGPYEQYV.